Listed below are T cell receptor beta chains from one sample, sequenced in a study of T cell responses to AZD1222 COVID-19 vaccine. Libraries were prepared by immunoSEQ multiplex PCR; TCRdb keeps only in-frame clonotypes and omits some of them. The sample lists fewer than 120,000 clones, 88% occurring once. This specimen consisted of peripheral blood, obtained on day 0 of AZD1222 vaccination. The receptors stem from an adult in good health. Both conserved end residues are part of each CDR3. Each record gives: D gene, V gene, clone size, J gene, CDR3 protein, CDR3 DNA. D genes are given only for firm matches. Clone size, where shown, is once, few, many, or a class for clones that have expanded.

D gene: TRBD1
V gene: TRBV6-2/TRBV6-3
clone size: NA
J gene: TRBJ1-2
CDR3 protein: CASSYPEQGGGYTF
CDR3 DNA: TGTGCCAGCAGTTACCCCGAACAGGGGGGCGGCTACACCTTC

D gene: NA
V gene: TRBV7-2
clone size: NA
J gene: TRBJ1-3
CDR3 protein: CASSLLGEITIYF
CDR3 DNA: TGTGCCAGCAGCTTGCTTGGGGAGATCACCATATATTTT

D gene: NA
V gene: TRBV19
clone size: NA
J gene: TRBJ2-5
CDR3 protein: CASVDKGTQYF
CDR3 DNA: TGTGCCAGTGTGGACAAGGGGACCCAGTACTTC

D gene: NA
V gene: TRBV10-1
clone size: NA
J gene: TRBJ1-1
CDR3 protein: CASSEKNTEAFF
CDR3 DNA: TGCGCCAGCAGCGAGAAGAACACTGAAGCTTTCTTT

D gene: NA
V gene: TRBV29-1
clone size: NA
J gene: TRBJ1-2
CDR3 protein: CSVGTSVNYGYTF
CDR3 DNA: TGCAGCGTGGGGACATCCGTTAACTATGGCTACACCTTC

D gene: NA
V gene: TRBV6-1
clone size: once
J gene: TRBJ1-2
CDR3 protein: CASGDRYYGYTF
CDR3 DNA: TGTGCCAGCGGTGACCGGTACTATGGCTACACCTTC

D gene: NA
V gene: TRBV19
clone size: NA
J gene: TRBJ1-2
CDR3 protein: CASSIQTANYGYTF
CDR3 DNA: TGTGCCAGTAGTATCCAGACAGCTAACTATGGCTACACCTTC

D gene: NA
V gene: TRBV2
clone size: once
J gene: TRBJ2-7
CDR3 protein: CASRVDTSYEQYF
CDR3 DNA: TGTGCCAGCAGGGTGGACACCTCCTACGAGCAGTACTTC

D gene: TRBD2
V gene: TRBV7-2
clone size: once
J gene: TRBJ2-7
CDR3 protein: CASSFQGSASGRGQYF
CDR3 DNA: TGTGCCAGCAGCTTTCAAGGTTCAGCTAGCGGGAGAGGGCAGTACTTC

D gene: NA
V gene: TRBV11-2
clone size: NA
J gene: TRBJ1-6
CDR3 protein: CASSSQSSYNSPLHF
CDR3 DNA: TGTGCCAGCAGCTCGCAGAGCTCCTATAATTCACCCCTCCACTTT

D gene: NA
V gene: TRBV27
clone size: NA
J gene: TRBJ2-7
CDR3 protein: CASSQSSGIFAYEQYF
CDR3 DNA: TGTGCCAGCAGTCAGTCCTCCGGGATCTTTGCGTACGAGCAGTACTTC

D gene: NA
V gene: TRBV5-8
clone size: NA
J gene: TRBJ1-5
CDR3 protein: CASSLEGYQPQHF
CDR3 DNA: TGTGCCAGCAGCTTGGAAGGGTATCAGCCCCAGCATTTT

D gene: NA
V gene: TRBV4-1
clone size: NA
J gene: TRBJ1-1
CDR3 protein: CASSHNSETVDTEAFF
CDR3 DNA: TGCGCCAGCAGCCATAACTCGGAGACAGTTGACACTGAAGCTTTCTTT

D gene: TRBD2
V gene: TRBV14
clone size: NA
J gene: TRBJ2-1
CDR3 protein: CASSQRRSGRAGEQFF
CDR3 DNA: TGTGCCAGCAGCCAACGGAGGAGCGGGAGGGCCGGTGAGCAGTTCTTC

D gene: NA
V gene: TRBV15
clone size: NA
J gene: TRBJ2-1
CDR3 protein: CATSRAPTEGYNEQFF
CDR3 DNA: TGTGCCACCAGCAGAGCGCCGACAGAAGGGTACAATGAGCAGTTCTTC

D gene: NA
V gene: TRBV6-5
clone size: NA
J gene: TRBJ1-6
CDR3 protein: CASSYSTIESSPLHF
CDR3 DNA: TGTGCCAGCAGTTACTCGACGATTGAAAGTTCACCCCTCCACTTT

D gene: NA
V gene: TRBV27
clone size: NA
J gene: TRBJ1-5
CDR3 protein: CASSPGGTGNQPQHF
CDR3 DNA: TGTGCCAGCAGCCCGGGGGGGACGGGCAATCAGCCCCAGCATTTT

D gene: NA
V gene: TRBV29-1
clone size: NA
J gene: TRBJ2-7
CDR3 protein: CSARSPYEQYF
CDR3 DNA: TGCAGCGCAAGATCCCCCTACGAGCAGTACTTC

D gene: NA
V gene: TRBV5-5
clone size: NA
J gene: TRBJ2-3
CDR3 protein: CASSSGAGATDTQYF
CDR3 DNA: TGTGCCAGCAGCTCCGGGGCGGGGGCCACAGATACGCAGTATTTT

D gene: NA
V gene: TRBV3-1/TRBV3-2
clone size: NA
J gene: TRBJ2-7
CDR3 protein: CASSQERNSNYEQYF
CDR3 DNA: TGTGCCAGCAGCCAAGAAAGGAACAGCAATTACGAGCAGTACTTC

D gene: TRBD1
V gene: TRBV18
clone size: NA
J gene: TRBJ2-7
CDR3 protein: CASSPPVTGGLYEQYF
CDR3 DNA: TGTGCCAGCTCACCACCAGTGACAGGGGGCCTCTACGAGCAGTACTTC

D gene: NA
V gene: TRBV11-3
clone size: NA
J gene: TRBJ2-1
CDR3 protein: CASSPGGGAPHDEQFF
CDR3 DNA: TGTGCCAGCAGCCCCGGGGGCGGGGCGCCCCACGATGAGCAGTTCTTC

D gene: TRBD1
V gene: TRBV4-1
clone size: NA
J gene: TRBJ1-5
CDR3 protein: CASSQGTGESNQPQHF
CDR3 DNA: TGCGCCAGCAGCCAAGGGACAGGGGAAAGCAATCAGCCCCAGCATTTT

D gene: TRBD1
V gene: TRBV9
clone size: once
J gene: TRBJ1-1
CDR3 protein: CASSVAYRGNTEAFF
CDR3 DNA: TGTGCCAGCAGCGTAGCCTACAGGGGGAACACTGAAGCTTTCTTT

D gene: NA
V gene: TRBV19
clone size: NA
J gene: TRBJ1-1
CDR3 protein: CASTGAGRHTEAFF
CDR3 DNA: TGTGCCAGTACCGGGGCAGGGCGGCACACTGAAGCTTTCTTT

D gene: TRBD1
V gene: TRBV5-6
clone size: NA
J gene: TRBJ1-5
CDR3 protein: CASSFQGAGNQPQHF
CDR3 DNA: TGTGCCAGCAGCTTCCAGGGGGCGGGGAATCAGCCCCAGCATTTT

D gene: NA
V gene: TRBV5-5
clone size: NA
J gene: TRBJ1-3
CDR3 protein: CASSPFSGNTIYF
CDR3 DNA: TGTGCCAGCAGCCCTTTCTCTGGAAACACCATATATTTT

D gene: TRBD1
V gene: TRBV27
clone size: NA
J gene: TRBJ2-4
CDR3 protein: CASSPGGAKNIQYF
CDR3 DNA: TGTGCCAGCAGCCCAGGGGGCGCCAAAAACATTCAGTACTTC

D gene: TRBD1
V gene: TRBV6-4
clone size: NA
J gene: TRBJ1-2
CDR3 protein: CASSEEPGGSYGYTF
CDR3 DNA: TGTGCCAGCAGTGAAGAACCAGGGGGTTCCTATGGCTACACCTTC

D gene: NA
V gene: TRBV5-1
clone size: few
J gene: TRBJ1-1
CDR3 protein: CASSLAGSATEAFF
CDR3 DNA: TGCGCCAGCAGCTTGGCCGGGTCAGCCACTGAAGCTTTCTTT

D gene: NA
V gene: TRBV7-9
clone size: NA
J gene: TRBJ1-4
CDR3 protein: CASSPQSVGNEKLFF
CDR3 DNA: TGTGCCAGCAGCCCGCAATCTGTTGGTAATGAAAAACTGTTTTTT

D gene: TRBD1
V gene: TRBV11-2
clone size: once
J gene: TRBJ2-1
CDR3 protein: CASSLEGQAIYNEQFF
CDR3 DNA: TGTGCCAGCAGCTTAGAGGGACAGGCGATCTACAATGAGCAGTTCTTC

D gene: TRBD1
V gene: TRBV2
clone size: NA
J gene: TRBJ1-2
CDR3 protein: CASSEAGTDIYTF
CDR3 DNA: TGTGCCAGCAGTGAAGCCGGGACAGACATCTACACCTTC

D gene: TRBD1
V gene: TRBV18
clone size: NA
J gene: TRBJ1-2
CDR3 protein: CASSPVQGAADTF
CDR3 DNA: TGTGCCAGCTCACCGGTGCAGGGGGCGGCGGACACCTTC

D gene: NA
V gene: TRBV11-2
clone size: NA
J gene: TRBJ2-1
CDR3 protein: CASSFSSYNEQFF
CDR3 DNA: TGTGCCAGCAGCTTCTCCTCTTACAATGAGCAGTTCTTC

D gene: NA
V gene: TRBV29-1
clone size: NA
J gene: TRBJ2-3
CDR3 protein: CSVQTDTQYF
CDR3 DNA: TGCAGCGTTCAAACAGATACGCAGTATTTT

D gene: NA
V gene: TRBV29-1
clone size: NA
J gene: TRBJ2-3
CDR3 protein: CSVGARATDTQYF
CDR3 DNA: TGCAGCGTTGGGGCCAGGGCAACAGATACGCAGTATTTT

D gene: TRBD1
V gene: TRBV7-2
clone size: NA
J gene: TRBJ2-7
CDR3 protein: CASSFVTGTYEQYF
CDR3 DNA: TGTGCCAGCAGTTTCGTGACAGGGACATACGAGCAGTACTTC

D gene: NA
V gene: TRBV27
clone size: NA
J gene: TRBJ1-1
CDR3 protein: CASSSGLDTEAFF
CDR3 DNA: TGTGCCAGCAGTTCAGGCCTGGACACTGAAGCTTTCTTT

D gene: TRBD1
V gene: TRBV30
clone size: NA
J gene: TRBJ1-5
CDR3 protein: CAWTRGPDQPQHF
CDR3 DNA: TGTGCCTGGACAAGGGGGCCTGATCAGCCCCAGCATTTT

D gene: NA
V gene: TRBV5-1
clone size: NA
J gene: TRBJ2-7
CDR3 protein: CASSLTTDLAYEQYF
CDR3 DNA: TGCGCCAGCAGCCTGACGACAGATTTAGCCTACGAGCAGTACTTC